A selection of T cell receptor beta chains follows, all from one sample in a study of cytomegalovirus exposure and HLA in healthy donors. Sequenced by immunoSEQ multiplex PCR; TCRdb stores in-frame clones only, minus some. The data hold around 150,000 clones, with around 10% observed a single time. Sequenced sample: PBMCs. All receptors derive from a male donor in good health and CMV-seronegative. The CDR3 runs from the conserved cysteine through the conserved F or W. Each record gives: CDR3 length, V gene, J gene, D gene, clone size, CDR3 protein, CDR3 DNA. The D gene is left open where the match is weak. Some rows have no size entry. The others give once, few or many, or a class for an expanded clone.

>14|TRBV29-1|TRBJ1-5|TRBD1|few
CSVRTGKGNQPQHF
TGCAGCGTCAGGACAGGGAAGGGAAATCAGCCCCAGCATTTT
>13|TRBV13|TRBJ1-1|.|few
CASSYTRNTEAFF
TGTGCCAGCAGCTACACTAGGAACACTGAAGCTTTCTTT
>15|TRBV6-1|TRBJ2-5|TRBD2|.
CASSELAGGPETQYF
TGTGCCAGCAGTGAACTAGCGGGAGGGCCGGAGACCCAGTACTTC
>17|TRBV15|TRBJ2-5|.|few
CATSRDLDGGRQETQYF
TGTGCCACCAGCAGAGATTTGGACGGGGGACGCCAAGAGACCCAGTACTTC
>14|TRBV7-9|TRBJ2-2|.|.
CASTQGSNTGELFF
TGTGCCAGCACCCAGGGATCGAACACCGGGGAGCTGTTTTTT
>15|TRBV5-1|TRBJ1-1|TRBD1|.
CASSLRTGVNTEAFF
TGCGCCAGCAGCTTGAGGACAGGGGTTAACACTGAAGCTTTCTTT
>16|TRBV6-6|TRBJ2-7|.|.
CASSTNPGTATYEQYF
TGTGCCAGCAGTACGAACCCCGGGACTGCTACCTACGAGCAGTACTTC
>15|TRBV7-6|TRBJ1-2|.|.
CASSLVGGANYGYTF
TGTGCCAGCAGCTTAGTAGGGGGGGCGAACTATGGCTACACCTTC
>14|TRBV25-1|TRBJ2-7|TRBD2|.
CASSSSSGGLKGHF
TGTGCCAGCAGTAGTTCTAGCGGGGGCCTGAAGGGGCACTTC
>12|TRBV6-6|TRBJ1-2|.|few
CASSSPRYGYTF
TGTGCCAGCAGTTCCCCTCGGTATGGCTACACCTTC
>14|TRBV2|TRBJ1-2|.|.
CASSAGTFNYGYTF
TGTGCCAGCAGTGCAGGCACTTTCAACTATGGCTACACCTTC
>19|TRBV13|TRBJ2-3|TRBD2|.
CASSFQLPSPGLAVNTQYF
TGTGCCAGCAGCTTTCAGCTCCCCTCACCGGGACTAGCGGTTAATACGCAGTATTTT
>17|TRBV4-2|TRBJ2-2|TRBD2|few
CASSQRLAGGDWGELFF
TGTGCCAGCAGCCAGCGACTAGCGGGAGGGGACTGGGGGGAGCTGTTTTTT
>12|TRBV5-6|TRBJ1-2|.|.
CASSLDRLGYTF
TGTGCCAGCAGTCTCGACAGGCTAGGCTACACCTTC
>18|TRBV5-4|TRBJ2-4|TRBD2|.
CASSSGLAGATAKNIQYF
TGTGCCAGCAGCTCGGGACTAGCGGGAGCTACAGCCAAAAACATTCAGTACTTC
>14|TRBV15|TRBJ2-7|TRBD1|.
CATSSASGTGVRYF
TGTGCCACCAGCAGCGCGTCCGGGACAGGGGTTCGGTACTTC
>14|TRBV4-3|TRBJ1-5|TRBD1|.
CASSPGQAQLPQHF
TGCGCCAGCAGCCCGGGACAGGCGCAGCTGCCCCAGCATTTT
>14|TRBV19|TRBJ2-7|TRBD1|.
CASRDRAYDNEQYF
TGTGCCAGTAGGGACAGGGCGTACGATAACGAGCAGTACTTC
>15|TRBV18|TRBJ2-3|.|few
CASSADSTSTDTQYF
TGTGCCAGCTCTGCGGACAGCACTAGCACAGATACGCAGTATTTT
>15|TRBV4-3|TRBJ2-7|TRBD2|.
CASSQVWGGRYEQYF
TGCGCCAGCAGCCAAGTATGGGGAGGGAGGTACGAGCAGTACTTC
>16|TRBV9|TRBJ2-2|.|.
CASSVGVTVFTGELFF
TGTGCCAGCAGCGTAGGAGTGACAGTTTTTACCGGGGAGCTGTTTTTT
>14|TRBV6-5|TRBJ1-4|TRBD1|.
CASSGQGRGEKLFF
TGTGCCAGCAGTGGACAGGGGCGGGGTGAAAAACTGTTTTTT
>15|TRBV28|TRBJ1-5|.|.
CASSLSGIRNQPQHF
TGTGCCAGCAGTTTGTCGGGAATTAGGAATCAGCCCCAGCATTTT
>15|TRBV11-2|TRBJ1-6|.|.
CASSLDTGGNSPLHF
TGTGCCAGCAGCTTAGATACGGGGGGGAATTCACCCCTCCACTTT
>19|TRBV4-3|TRBJ2-1|TRBD2|few
CASSQGTSGRGVSYNEQFF
TGCGCCAGCAGCCAGGGTACTTCGGGGCGGGGGGTATCCTACAATGAGCAGTTCTTC
>14|TRBV7-2|TRBJ2-7|TRBD2|few
CASSFSGTSYEQYF
TGTGCCAGCAGCTTCAGCGGGACGTCCTACGAGCAGTACTTC
>15|TRBV10-3|TRBJ2-7|.|few
CAISQEGGGDYEQYF
TGTGCCATCAGCCAAGAGGGAGGAGGTGACTACGAGCAGTACTTC
>14|TRBV9|TRBJ2-7|TRBD1|few
CASSPRTGGYEQYF
TGTGCCAGCAGCCCCCGGACAGGGGGCTACGAGCAGTACTTC
>15|TRBV6-6|TRBJ2-3|TRBD2|few
CASSSASGYTDTQYF
TGTGCCAGCAGTTCGGCTAGCGGGTACACAGATACGCAGTATTTT
>13|TRBV5-3|TRBJ1-2|.|few
CARSGQGSGGYTF
TGTGCCAGAAGCGGGCAGGGATCTGGAGGCTACACCTTC
>16|TRBV11-3|TRBJ2-1|.|few
CASSLAGGPSYNEQFF
TGTGCCAGCAGCTTGGCCGGGGGACCCTCCTACAATGAGCAGTTCTTC
>13|TRBV19|TRBJ1-5|TRBD1|.
CASSWTGSQPQHF
TGTGCCAGCTCTTGGACAGGGAGTCAGCCCCAGCATTTT
>16|TRBV2|TRBJ1-4|.|few
CASSILMAGPNEKLFF
TGTGCCAGTTCAATTTTGATGGCAGGGCCTAATGAAAAACTGTTTTTT
>16|TRBV6-6|TRBJ1-1|.|.
CASSYPPGATNTEAFF
TGTGCCAGCAGTTACCCTCCGGGAGCCACTAACACTGAAGCTTTCTTT
>13|TRBV6-6|TRBJ2-1|TRBD1|.
CASTRQGSNEQFF
TGTGCCAGCACCCGACAGGGGTCCAATGAGCAGTTCTTC
>16|TRBV6-5|TRBJ2-1|TRBD1|.
CASSSPVGDYRGEQFF
TGTGCCAGCAGTTCCCCCGTCGGAGATTACAGGGGAGAGCAGTTCTTC
>14|TRBV5-1|TRBJ2-6|.|.
CASRGALGANVLTF
TGCGCCAGCAGGGGGGCACTTGGGGCCAACGTCCTGACTTTC
>15|TRBV7-9|TRBJ2-3|TRBD2|few
CASSMSGRAPDTQYF
TGTGCCAGCAGCATGAGCGGGAGGGCCCCGGATACGCAGTATTTT
>13|TRBV7-3|TRBJ1-1|.|few
CASSQGGNTEAFF
TGTGCCAGCAGCCAAGGGGGGAACACTGAAGCTTTCTTT
>13|TRBV28|TRBJ2-7|.|.
CASRRWGPYEQYF
TGTGCCAGCAGGCGCTGGGGGCCCTACGAGCAGTACTTC
>17|TRBV2|TRBJ2-1|TRBD1|.
CASSEQENRGSYNEQFF
TGTGCCAGCAGTGAACAGGAAAACAGGGGTTCCTACAATGAGCAGTTCTTC
>14|TRBV28|TRBJ2-7|.|few
CASSYRISSYEQYF
TGTGCCAGCAGTTACAGGATAAGCTCCTACGAGCAGTACTTC
>12|TRBV29-1|TRBJ2-7|.|.
CSVVLPTYEQYF
TGCAGCGTTGTTTTACCCACCTACGAGCAGTACTTC
>13|TRBV27|TRBJ1-3|TRBD1|.
CASRGQGINTIYF
TGTGCCAGCAGGGGACAGGGCATAAACACCATATATTTT
>17|TRBV5-1|TRBJ1-4|.|few
CASSQTGGRLTNEKLFF
TGCGCCAGCAGTCAGACGGGGGGCCGATTAACTAATGAAAAACTGTTTTTT
>16|TRBV4-2|TRBJ2-1|TRBD2|.
CASSQGLAGTFNEQFF
TGTGCCAGCAGCCAAGGACTAGCGGGAACTTTTAATGAGCAGTTCTTC
>11|TRBV11-2|TRBJ2-3|.|few
CASSQEDTQYF
TGTGCCAGCAGCCAGGAAGATACGCAGTATTTT
>16|TRBV4-1|TRBJ2-1|.|few
CASSPSPMSSYNEQFF
TGCGCCAGCAGCCCAAGTCCGATGAGCTCCTACAATGAGCAGTTCTTC
>17|TRBV19|TRBJ1-5|.|.
CASRIGSAIYSNQPQHF
TGTGCCAGTAGAATCGGGAGTGCCATTTATAGCAATCAGCCCCAGCATTTT
>13|TRBV11-2|TRBJ2-2|.|few
CASNLSNTGELFF
TGTGCCAGCAACTTATCAAACACCGGGGAGCTGTTTTTT
>16|TRBV11-2|TRBJ2-1|TRBD1|.
CASNPIPGQGVNEQFF
TGTGCCAGCAACCCGATACCGGGACAGGGGGTCAATGAGCAGTTCTTC
>15|TRBV2|TRBJ2-7|.|few
CASIGNPASSYEQYF
TGTGCCAGCATAGGAAACCCAGCGAGCTCCTACGAGCAGTACTTC
>16|TRBV18|TRBJ1-1|TRBD1|few
CASSPLSGQANTEAFF
TGTGCCAGCTCACCACTTTCGGGACAGGCTAACACTGAAGCTTTCTTT
>18|TRBV9|TRBJ1-4|TRBD1|.
CASSVGGTGLGTNEKLFF
TGTGCCAGCAGCGTAGGGGGGACAGGGTTAGGAACTAATGAAAAACTGTTTTTT